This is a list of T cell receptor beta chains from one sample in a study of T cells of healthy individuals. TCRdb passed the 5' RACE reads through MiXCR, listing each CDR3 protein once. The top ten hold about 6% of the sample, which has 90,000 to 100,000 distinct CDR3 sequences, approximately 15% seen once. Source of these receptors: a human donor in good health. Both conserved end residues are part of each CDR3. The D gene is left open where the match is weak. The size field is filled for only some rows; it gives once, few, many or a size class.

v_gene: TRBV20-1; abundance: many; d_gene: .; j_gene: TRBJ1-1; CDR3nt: TGCAGTGCTAGAGAGGGCAGAGACACTGAAGCTTTCTTT; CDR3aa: CSAREGRDTEAFF
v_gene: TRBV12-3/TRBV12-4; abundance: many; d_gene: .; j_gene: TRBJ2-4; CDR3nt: TGTGCCAGCAGTTTCGTCGTTGGGACAATCGAGGGTGAAGCCAAAAACATTCAGTACTTC; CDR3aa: CASSFVVGTIEGEAKNIQYF
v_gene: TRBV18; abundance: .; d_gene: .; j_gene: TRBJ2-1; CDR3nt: TGTGCCAGCTCATCAAACCAGGGAAGTGCCTACAATGAGCAGTTCTTC; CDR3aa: CASSSNQGSAYNEQFF
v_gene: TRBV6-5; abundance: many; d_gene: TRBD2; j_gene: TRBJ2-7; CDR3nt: TGTGCCAGCAGTTCTCCTACCCCGGGGGGGTACGAGCAGTACTTC; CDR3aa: CASSSPTPGGYEQYF
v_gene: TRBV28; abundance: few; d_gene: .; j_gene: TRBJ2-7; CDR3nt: TGTGCCAGCAGTTTCCCCGGACAGCTCTACGAGCAGTACTTC; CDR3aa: CASSFPGQLYEQYF
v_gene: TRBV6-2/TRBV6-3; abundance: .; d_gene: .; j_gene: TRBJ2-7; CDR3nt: TGTGCCAGCAGTTACTCGAACGGCTTCCAGGGCTACGAGCAGTACTTC; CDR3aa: CASSYSNGFQGYEQYF
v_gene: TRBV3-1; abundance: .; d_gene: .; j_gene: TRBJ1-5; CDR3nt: TGTGCCAGCAGCCAAGACGGCAGGGAGCATCAGCCCCAGCATTTT; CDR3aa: CASSQDGREHQPQHF
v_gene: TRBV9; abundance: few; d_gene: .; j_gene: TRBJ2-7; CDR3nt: TGTGCCAGCAGCGTAGAAGGGGGAGTACAGGAGCAGTACTTC; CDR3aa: CASSVEGGVQEQYF
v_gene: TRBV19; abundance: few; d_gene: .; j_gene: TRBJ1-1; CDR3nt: TGTGCCAGTAGTATAGACAGGGCGAGCACTGAAGCTTTCTTT; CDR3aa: CASSIDRASTEAFF
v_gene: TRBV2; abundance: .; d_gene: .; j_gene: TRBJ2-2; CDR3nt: TGTGTCACCCTCCGAAGGGGGAGTTCAGCCGGGGAGCTGTTTTTT; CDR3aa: CVTLRRGSSAGELFF
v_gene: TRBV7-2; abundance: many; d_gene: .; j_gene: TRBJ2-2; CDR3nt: TGTGCCAGCAGCGTTACCCGCACCGGGGAGCTGTTTTTT; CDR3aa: CASSVTRTGELFF
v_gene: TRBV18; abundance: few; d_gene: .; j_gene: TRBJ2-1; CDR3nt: TGTGCCAGCTCACCAAGGCCTCCGGCTAGACTGTTCTTC; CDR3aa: CASSPRPPARLFF
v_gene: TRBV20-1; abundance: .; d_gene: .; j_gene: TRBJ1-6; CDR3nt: TGCAGTGCTAGAGATGCAGGGAATAATTCACCCCTCCACTTT; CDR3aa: CSARDAGNNSPLHF
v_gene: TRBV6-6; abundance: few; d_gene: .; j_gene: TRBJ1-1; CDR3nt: TGTGCCAATACGGACTCTGAAGCTTTCTTT; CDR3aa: CANTDSEAFF
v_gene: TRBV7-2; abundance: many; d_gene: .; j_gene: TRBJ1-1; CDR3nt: TGTGCCAGCAGCTTAGTAGGCGAGGGGAATGAAGCTTTCTTT; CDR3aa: CASSLVGEGNEAFF
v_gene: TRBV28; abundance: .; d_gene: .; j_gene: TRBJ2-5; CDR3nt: TGTGCCAGCAGTTCTTGGGGGGCTCAAGAGACCCAGTACTTC; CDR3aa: CASSSWGAQETQYF
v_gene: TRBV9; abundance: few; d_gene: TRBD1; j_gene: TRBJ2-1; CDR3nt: TGTGCCAGCAGCGTACAACAGGGGAATATCGGTGAGCAGTTCTTC; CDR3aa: CASSVQQGNIGEQFF
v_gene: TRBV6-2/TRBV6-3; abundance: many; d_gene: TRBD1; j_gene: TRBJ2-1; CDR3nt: TGTGCCAGCAGTTACGGGGGACAGGGTACCGGTGAGCAGTTCTTC; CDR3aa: CASSYGGQGTGEQFF
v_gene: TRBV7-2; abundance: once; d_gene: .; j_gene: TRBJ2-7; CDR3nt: TGTGCCAGCAGCGTTGGAGGGGACGAGCAGTACTTC; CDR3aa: CASSVGGDEQYF
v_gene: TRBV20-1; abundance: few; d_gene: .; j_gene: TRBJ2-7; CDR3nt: TGCAGTGCTAGATTACCACTGAGCTACGAGCAGTACTTC; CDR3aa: CSARLPLSYEQYF
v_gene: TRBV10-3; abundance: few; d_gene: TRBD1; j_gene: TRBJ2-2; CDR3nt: TGTGCCATTCCGGGACAGGGGAAGTTTGCCGGGGAGCTGTTTTTT; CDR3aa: CAIPGQGKFAGELFF
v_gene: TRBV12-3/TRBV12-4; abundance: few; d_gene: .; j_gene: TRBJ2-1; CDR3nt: TGTGCCAGCACCCTACTAGTGTCGGACAATGAGCAGTTCTTC; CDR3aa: CASTLLVSDNEQFF
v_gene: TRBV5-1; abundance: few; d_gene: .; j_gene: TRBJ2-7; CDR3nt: TGCGCCAGCAGCTCCGTGGGACCTCCCTACGAGCAGTACTTC; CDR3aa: CASSSVGPPYEQYF
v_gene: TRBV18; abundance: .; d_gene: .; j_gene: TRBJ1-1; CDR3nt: TGTGCCAGCTCACGACAACCGGAGGGGCTCGCTGAAGCTTTCTTT; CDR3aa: CASSRQPEGLAEAFF
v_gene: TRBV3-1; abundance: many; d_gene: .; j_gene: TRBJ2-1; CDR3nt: TGTGCCAGCAGCCCTACTAGCCTGGGCAATGAGCAGTTCTTC; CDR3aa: CASSPTSLGNEQFF
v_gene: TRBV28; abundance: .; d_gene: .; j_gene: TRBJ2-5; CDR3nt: TGTGCCAGCAGTCCCCATGGGGGGGCGGAGACCCAGTACTTC; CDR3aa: CASSPHGGAETQYF
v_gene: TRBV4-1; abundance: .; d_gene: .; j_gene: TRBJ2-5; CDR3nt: TGCGCCAGCAGCCAAGGAGTCCGGTTACAAGAGACCCAGTACTTC; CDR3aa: CASSQGVRLQETQYF
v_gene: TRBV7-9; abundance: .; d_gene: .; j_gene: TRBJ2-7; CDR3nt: TGTGCCAGCAGCTTAAGCCCGCTGCCCTACGAGCAGTACTTC; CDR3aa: CASSLSPLPYEQYF
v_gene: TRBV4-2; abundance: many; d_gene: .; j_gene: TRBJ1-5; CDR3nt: TGTGCCAGCAGCCAAGATCCCTCCCTAGCTAGCAATCAGCCCCAGCATTTT; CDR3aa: CASSQDPSLASNQPQHF
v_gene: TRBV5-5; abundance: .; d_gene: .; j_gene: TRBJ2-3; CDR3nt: TGTGCCAGCAGCTTTCAGACAGGCCACACAGATACGCAGTATTTT; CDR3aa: CASSFQTGHTDTQYF
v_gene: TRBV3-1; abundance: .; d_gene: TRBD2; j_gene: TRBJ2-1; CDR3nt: TGTGCCAGCAGCCACCGGACTAGCGCCTCCTACAATGAGCAGTTCTTC; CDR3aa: CASSHRTSASYNEQFF
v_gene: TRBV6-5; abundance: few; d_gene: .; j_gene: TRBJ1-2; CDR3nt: TGTGCCAGCAGGGAGACCGGGCTGGGCTACACCTTC; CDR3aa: CASRETGLGYTF
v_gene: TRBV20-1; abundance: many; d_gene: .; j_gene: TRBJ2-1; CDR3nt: TGCAGTGCTCCCATATTCCCGGGAGTTTACAATGAGCAGTTCTTC; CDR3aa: CSAPIFPGVYNEQFF
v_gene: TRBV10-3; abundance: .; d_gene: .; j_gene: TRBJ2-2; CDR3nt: TGTGCCATTTCTTCTACCGGGGAGCTGTTTTTT; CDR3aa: CAISSTGELFF
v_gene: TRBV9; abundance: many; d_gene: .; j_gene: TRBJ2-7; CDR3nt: TGTGCCAGCAGCGTCACAGGGTATGGGGAGCAGTACTTC; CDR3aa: CASSVTGYGEQYF
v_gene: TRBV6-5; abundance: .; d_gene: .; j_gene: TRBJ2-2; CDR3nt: TGTGCCAGCAGTCCCTCAAAAGGGGAGCTGTTTTTT; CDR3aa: CASSPSKGELFF
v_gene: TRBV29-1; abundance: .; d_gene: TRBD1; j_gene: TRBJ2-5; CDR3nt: TGCAGCGTTGAGGGGACAGGCCAAGAGACCCAGTACTTC; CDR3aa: CSVEGTGQETQYF
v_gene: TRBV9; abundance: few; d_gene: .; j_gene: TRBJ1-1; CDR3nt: TGTGCCAGCAGCCCTACAGGGCCGGGGGGTACTGAAGCTTTCTTT; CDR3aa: CASSPTGPGGTEAFF
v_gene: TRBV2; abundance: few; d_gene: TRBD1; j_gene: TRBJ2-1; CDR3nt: TGTGCCTTCCAGGACGGGACAGCACTGAACTCCTACAATGAGCAGTTCTTC; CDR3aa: CAFQDGTALNSYNEQFF
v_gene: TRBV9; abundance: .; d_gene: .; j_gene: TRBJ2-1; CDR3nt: TGTGCCAGCAGCGTAGTCGGGCAAGGTGAGCAGTTCTTC; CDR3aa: CASSVVGQGEQFF
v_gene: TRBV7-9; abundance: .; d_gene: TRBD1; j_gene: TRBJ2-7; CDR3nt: TGTGCCAGCAGCCTATCCGGGACAGGGGGCGGCGAGCAGTACTTC; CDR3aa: CASSLSGTGGGEQYF